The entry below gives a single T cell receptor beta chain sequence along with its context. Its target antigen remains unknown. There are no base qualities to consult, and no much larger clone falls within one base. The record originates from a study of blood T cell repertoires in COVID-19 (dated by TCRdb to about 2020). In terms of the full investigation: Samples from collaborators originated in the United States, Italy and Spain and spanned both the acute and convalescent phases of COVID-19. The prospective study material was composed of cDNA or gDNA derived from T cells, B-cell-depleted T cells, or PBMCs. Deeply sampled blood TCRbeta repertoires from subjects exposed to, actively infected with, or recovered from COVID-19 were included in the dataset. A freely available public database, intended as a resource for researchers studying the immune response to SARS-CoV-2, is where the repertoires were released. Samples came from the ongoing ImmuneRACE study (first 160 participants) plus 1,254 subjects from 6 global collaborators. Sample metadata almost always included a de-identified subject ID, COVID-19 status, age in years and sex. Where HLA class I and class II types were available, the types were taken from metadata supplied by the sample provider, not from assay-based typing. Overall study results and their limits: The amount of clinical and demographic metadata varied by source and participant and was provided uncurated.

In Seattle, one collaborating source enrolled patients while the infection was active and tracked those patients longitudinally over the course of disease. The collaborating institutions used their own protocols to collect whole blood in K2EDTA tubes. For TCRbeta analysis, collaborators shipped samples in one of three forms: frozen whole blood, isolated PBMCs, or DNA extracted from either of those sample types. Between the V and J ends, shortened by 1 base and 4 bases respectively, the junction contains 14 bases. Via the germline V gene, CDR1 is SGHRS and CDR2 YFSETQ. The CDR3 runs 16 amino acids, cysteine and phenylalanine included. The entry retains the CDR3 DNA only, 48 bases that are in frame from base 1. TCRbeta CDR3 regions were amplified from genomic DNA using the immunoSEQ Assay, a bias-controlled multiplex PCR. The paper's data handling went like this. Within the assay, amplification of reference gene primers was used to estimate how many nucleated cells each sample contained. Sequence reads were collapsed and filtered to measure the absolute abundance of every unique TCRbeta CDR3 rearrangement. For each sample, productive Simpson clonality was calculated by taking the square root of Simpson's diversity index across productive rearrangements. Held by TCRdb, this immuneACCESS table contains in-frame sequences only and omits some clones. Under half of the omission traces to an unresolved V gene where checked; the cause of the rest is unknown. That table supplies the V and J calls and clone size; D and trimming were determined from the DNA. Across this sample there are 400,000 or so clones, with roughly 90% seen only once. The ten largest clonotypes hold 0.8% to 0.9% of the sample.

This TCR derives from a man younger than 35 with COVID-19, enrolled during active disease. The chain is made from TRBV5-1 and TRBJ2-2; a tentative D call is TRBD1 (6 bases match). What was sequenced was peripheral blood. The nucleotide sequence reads TGCGCCAGCAGCTTGAGACAGGCTGACCCCACCGGGGAGCTGTTTTTT. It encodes CASSLRQADPTGELFF.